The 10 T cell receptor beta chains in this list originate from one sample, sequenced in a study of T cell responses to AZD1222 COVID-19 vaccine. Method: immunoSEQ multiplex PCR; TCRdb's copy keeps in-frame clones and lacks some. Seen here are about 110,000 clones, about 88% observed once, and the top ten hold over 35%. The specimen was peripheral blood, collected 28 days after the second AZD1222 dose. The origin of the receptors is an adult who received the AZD1222 COVID-19 vaccine.

V is TRBV5-6 and J is TRBJ2-7, with D possibly being TRBD2 (5 bases). V lost 0 bases and J 5 bases, leaving 9 bases between the germline ends. The CDR3 runs 13 residues. Germline V gives CDR1 SGHDT, CDR2 YYEEEE. In nucleotides, the CDR3 is TGTGCCAGCAGCTTGGGCGGGTATGACGAGCAGTACTTC. It yields the protein CASSLGGYDEQYF.

The J gene is TRBJ1-5, the V gene TRBV29-1; tentatively, D is TRBD1 (5 bases). Germline V gene data show CDR1 as SQVTM and CDR2 as ANQGSEA. The CDR3 runs 13 residues. Trimming cost V 5 bases and J 3 bases, with 11 bases left between them. CDR3 nucleotide sequence: TGCAGCGTTAGGTGGGACCCCAATCAGCCCCAGCATTTT. This sequence encodes CSVRWDPNQPQHF.

This chain links TRBV5-1 with TRBJ2-1; tentative D call: TRBD2 (5 bases). Germline V gene lookup returns CDR1 SGHRS and CDR2 YFSETQ. Between the trimmed V and J ends, which lost 2 bases and 6 bases, there was a span of 12 bases. This CDR3 has 14 residues. CDR3 sequence: CASSFDYRTNEQFF. CDR3 in DNA: TGCGCCAGCAGCTTTGACTATCGTACCAATGAGCAGTTCTTC. The whole variable domain, remainder taken from reference TRBV5-1 and TRBJ2-1, is KAGVTQTPRYLIKTRGQQVTLSCSPISGHRSVSWYQQTPGQGLQFLFEYFSETQRNKGNFPGRFSGRQFSNSRSEMNVSTLELGDSALYLCASSFDYRTNEQFFGPGTRLTVL.

This clone came up a few times. The chain joins TRBV7-3 to TRBJ2-7, with D possibly TRBD1 on 6 matching bases. This CDR3 spans 14 amino acids. Germline-derived CDR1 and CDR2 are SGHTA and FQGTGA. V lost 2 bases, J lost 2 bases, and 10 bases lay in between. The CDR3 sequence is CASSLSGAAYEQYF. CDR3 nucleotide sequence: TGTGCCAGCAGCTTATCAGGGGCAGCCTACGAGCAGTACTTC.

This rearrangement joins TRBV19 to TRBJ2-3, with a tentative D call TRBD2 (6 bases). Germline V lookup: CDR1 LNHDA, CDR2 SQIVND (reference sequence). The CDR3 has 16 residues. V was cut by 3 bases and J by 3 bases, with 16 bases left in between. In DNA, the CDR3 is TGTGCCAGTAGTATTTATTTGGGACTCACTACAGATACGCAGTATTTT. Its protein product is CASSIYLGLTTDTQYF.

This rearrangement joins TRBV9 to TRBJ2-1; 10 bases match TRBD1. In germline, CDR1 is SGDLS, CDR2 YYNGEE. V lost 0 bases and J lost 5; bases outside the gene matches: 2. CDR3 length equals 15 residues. The CDR3 nucleotides read TGTGCCAGCAGCGTAGGGACAGGGGGTAACAATGAGCAGTTCTTC. This codes for CASSVGTGGNNEQFF.

V is TRBV7-3 and J is TRBJ1-1; D is perhaps TRBD1 (6 bases). The germline gives CDR1 SGHTA, CDR2 FQGTGA. The V end lost 5 bases, the J end lost 4 bases, and 14 bases lay between the germline ends. The CDR3 is made up of 14 amino acids. This chain's CDR3 is CASSTSGDSTEAFF. CDR3 nucleotides: TGTGCCAGCAGCACCTCAGGGGACTCCACTGAAGCTTTCTTT.

The CDR3 reads CASSIGASPGYNEQFF. The CDR3, as DNA: TGTGCCAGCAGTATTGGAGCCTCGCCAGGCTACAATGAGCAGTTCTTC. The chain combines TRBV6-4 with TRBJ2-1; no clear D. The germline V gene encodes CDR1 MRHNA and CDR2 SNTAGT. Trimming took off 5 bases at V and 3 bases at J, with 17 bases between the two ends. The length of the CDR3 is 16 residues.

The chain employs TRBV27 and TRBJ2-7; TRBD1 matches 7 bases. CDR1 MNHEY and CDR2 SMNVEV come from the germline V gene (reference sequence). CDR3 length: 15 residues. Trimming at V came to 6 bases and at J to 7 bases, leaving 15 bases not matched to a gene. The CDR3 bases are TGTGCCAGCAGCCCAACAGGGGTCCATGAACGGGAGCAGTACTTC. This gives the protein CASSPTGVHEREQYF.

This chain uses TRBV19 with TRBJ1-5, with D unresolved. Germline values: CDR1 LNHDA, CDR2 SQIVND (reference sequence). The ends were cut back, 3 bases at V and 3 bases at J, with 18 bases in the middle. This CDR3 is 17 amino acids long. DNA for the CDR3: TGTGCCAGTAGTATCGGTGGACGGAGGACTTCCAATCAGCCCCAGCATTTT. Translation: CASSIGGRRTSNQPQHF.